One sample yielded the 2 T cell receptor beta chains listed below, sequenced in a study of identical twins (dated by TCRdb to the mid-2010s). The library came from 5' RACE. Sequencing relied on an Illumina HiSeq 2000. In-frame beta chains were kept once TCRdb had trimmed the public reads at Q25 with fastp and called clones with MiXCR. Merged by CDR3 protein, the rows form single entries marked with the most common genes and DNA. The sample includes about 240,000 distinct CDR3 sequences, with roughly 13% observed a single time. The ten largest clonotypes hold 4% to 5% of the sample. These data were also filed under a second study, of yellow fever vaccine responses in identical twins.

The material sequenced was memory (CD45RO+) T cells sorted from blood. According to the study, the label for this sample's cell subset or site signals: CD45RO+ enriched T cells. The receptor source for this set is a woman under 30 in good health.

The V and J genes are TRBV7-9 and TRBJ1-4; D is uncertain. V gave up 5 bases and J gave up 8 bases, with 3 bases separating them. The CDR3 is made up of 10 amino acids. CDR1 and CDR2 (germline): SEHNR, FQNEAQ (reference sequence). This chain's CDR3 is CASSGEKLFF. The DNA for the CDR3 is TGTGCCAGCAGCGGAGAAAAACTGTTTTTT.

V gene TRBV13 combines with J gene TRBJ2-7; D not certain. The CDR3 consists of 15 residues. Germline V gene lookup returns CDR1 PRHDT and CDR2 FYEKMQ (reference sequence). V was shortened by 5 bases and J by 5 bases, with 19 bases between the two germline ends. The CDR3 DNA reads as TGTGCCAGCAGCCAACTCGGCCCGGTAGCCCACGAGCAGTACTTC. It specifies CASSQLGPVAHEQYF.